The clone carrying this T cell receptor beta chain was seen many times. As yet, its antigen is unknown. The data originate from a study of T cells in Graves' hyperthyroidism and ophthalmopathy. In the study overall: Peripheral blood specimens were obtained at initial diagnosis, prior to any treatment. The study's findings and limits: A median 6.5 months before onset, the model predicted ophthalmopathy.

Uncontrolled infection, other autoimmune disease, pregnancy or lactation disqualified patients from enrolment. Out of approximately 9.9 ml of fresh peripheral blood came the PBMCs. The V gene's germline CDR1 is LGHNT and CDR2 FRNRAP. This CDR3 has 14 amino acids. V lost 3 bases and J lost 7; bases outside the gene matches: 7. Researchers amplified the TCR beta CDR3 regions from RNA transcripts. With the HTBI primer set, the TCR CDR3 went through a first round of RT-PCR. TCRdb independently ran MiXCR on the multiplex PCR reads; one entry per CDR3 protein. The sample lists about 350,000 distinct CDR3 sequences, roughly an eighth occurring once.

The TCR was taken from a middle-aged woman with Graves' ophthalmopathy. The sample taken for sequencing was blood. This chain links TRBV12-5 with TRBJ1-2, with 8 bases that match TRBD1. The CDR3 sequence: CASGFGKGQAGYTF. The CDR3 coding sequence is TGTGCTAGTGGTTTCGGTAAGGGACAGGCTGGCTACACCTTC.